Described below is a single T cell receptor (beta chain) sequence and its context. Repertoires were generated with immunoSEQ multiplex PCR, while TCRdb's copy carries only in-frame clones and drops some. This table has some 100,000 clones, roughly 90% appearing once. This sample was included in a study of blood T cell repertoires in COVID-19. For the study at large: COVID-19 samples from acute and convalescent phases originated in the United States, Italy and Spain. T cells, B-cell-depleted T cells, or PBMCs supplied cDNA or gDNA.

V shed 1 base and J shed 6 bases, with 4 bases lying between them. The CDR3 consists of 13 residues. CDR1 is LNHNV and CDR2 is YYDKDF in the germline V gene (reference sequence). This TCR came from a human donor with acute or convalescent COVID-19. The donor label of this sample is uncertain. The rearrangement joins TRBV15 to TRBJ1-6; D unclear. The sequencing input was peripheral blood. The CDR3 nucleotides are TGTGCCACCAGCAGAGGGGCTAATTCACCCCTCCACTTT. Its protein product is CATSRGANSPLHF.